These 21 T cell receptor beta chains originate from one sample sequenced in a study of metastatic and nonmetastatic thyroid tumors. No patient received treatment before thyroid surgery. With MiXCR, TCRdb reprocessed the PCR reads. Among some 20,000 clones listed, over 20% were seen once. Sequenced sample: adjacent normal tissue. The origin of the receptors is a female donor with papillary thyroid cancer or a benign thyroid nodule (not recorded which). Some clones in this sample may be carry-over from other donors' samples.

CDR3 loop: CASSPVGSNTEAFF. DNA for the CDR3: TGTGCCAGCTCACCAGTAGGGTCGAACACTGAAGCTTTCTTT. The chain has TRBV18 and TRBJ1-1; unclear D gene. The CDR3 loop spans 14 amino acids. Germline V gene data show CDR1 as KGHSH and CDR2 as LQKENI. The ends were cut back, 2 bases at V and 1 base at J, with 8 bases in the middle.

The count of this clone is one. This clone may be a read error of a much larger clone one base away. Other DNA sequences in the sample encode the same CDR3. The chain employs TRBV20-1 and TRBJ2-6; D remains unclear. CDR3 length equals 15 residues. From germline, CDR1 is DFQATT and CDR2 SNEGSKA (reference sequence). CDR3 DNA sequence: TGCAGTGCTAGAGTGTTTAGCTCTTGGGCCAACGTCCTGACCTTC. It is translated as CSARVFSSWANVLTF.

As regards this clone: The junction departs from germline at one end; a sequencing error may be responsible. The chain combines TRBV7-3 with TRBJ2-1; 7 bases fit TRBD2. Germline CDR1 and CDR2: SGHTA and FQGTGA. The CDR3 spans 18 residues. The CDR3 protein is CTSSLNVAGPGYYNEQFF. The CDR3 DNA reads as TGTACCAGCAGCTTAAATGTAGCGGGCCCAGGGTACTACAATGAGCAGTTCTTC.

V is TRBV19 and J is TRBJ2-3; D remains ambiguous. V was shortened by 6 bases and J by 1 base, with 11 bases between the two germline ends. The CDR3 runs 14 residues. Germline V gene data show CDR1 as LNHDA and CDR2 as SQIVND (reference sequence). The DNA for the CDR3 is TGTGCCAGTAGACTCTTAGGTGGCACAGATACGCAGTATTTT. It codes for CASRLLGGTDTQYF.

This clone was seen more than once but under ten times. This rearrangement joins TRBV6-1 to TRBJ2-7; D not certain. V was clipped by 5 bases and J by 3 bases, with 14 bases between them. CDR3 length: 14 amino acids. Germline lookup yields CDR1 MNHNS and CDR2 SASEGT. The CDR3 region is CASSPLSPLYEQYF. The CDR3 nucleotides are TGTGCCAGCAGTCCTCTTAGTCCCCTCTACGAGCAGTACTTC.

In its sample, this clone was seen a few times. The gene calls are TRBV24-1 and TRBJ2-7, with D possibly matching TRBD2 (5 bases). Between the trimmed V and J ends, which lost 3 bases and 4 bases, there was a span of 15 bases. This CDR3 has 15 amino acids. CDR1 and CDR2 (germline): KGHDR, SFDVKD. The CDR3, as DNA: TGTGCCACCAGTGATAGCGGCTCCCGCCCTTACGAGCAGTACTTC. This gives the protein CATSDSGSRPYEQYF.

The sample holds a few counts of this clone. CDR3 nucleotides: TGTGCCAGCAGTGAAGTATCGGGACAGGGCCCTGTAAACACCATATATTTT. Its protein product is CASSEVSGQGPVNTIYF. The chain employs TRBV6-1 and TRBJ1-3, with TRBD1 matching over 9 bases. The CDR3 has 17 amino acids. Germline loops: CDR1 MNHNS, CDR2 SASEGT. Losses at the gene ends were 1 base for V and 6 bases for J; bases not matched to a gene: 10.

This clone was seen at least ten times. This rearrangement joins TRBV4-3 to TRBJ1-2; possibly TRBD1 for D (5 bases). The CDR3 is made up of 15 amino acids. The germline gives CDR1 LGHNA, CDR2 YSLEER. V lost 1 base and J lost 1, with 10 bases in between. The chain's CDR3 is CASSQGEGINYGYTF. The DNA for the CDR3 is TGCGCCAGCAGCCAAGGGGAGGGGATTAACTATGGCTACACCTTC.

This clone was counted between two and nine times. The rearrangement links TRBV6-2 or TRBV6-3 to TRBJ1-1; no clear D. V was clipped by 5 bases and J by 1 base, with 8 bases between them. The CDR3 is made up of 13 amino acids. CDR1 MNHEY and CDR2 SVGEGT come from the germline V gene. The CDR3, as DNA: TGTGCCAGCAGTCCCTCAGGGAACACTGAAGCTTTCTTT. This sequence encodes CASSPSGNTEAFF.

This chain connects TRBV7-9 to TRBJ1-2; unclear D gene. Germline lookup yields CDR1 SEHNR and CDR2 FQNEAQ (reference sequence). CDR3 length: 14 amino acids. Trimming took 0 bases from V and 2 from J, leaving 7 bases between them. The DNA of the CDR3 is TGTGCCAGCAGCTTAGCGAGTGGGAACTATGGCTACACCTTC. Its protein is CASSLASGNYGYTF.

In this sample, this clone turned up many times. This sequence joins TRBV6-1 and TRBJ2-1; 14 bases are a match to TRBD2. Per the germline V gene, CDR1 is MNHNS and CDR2 is SASEGT. The CDR3 runs to 15 residues. J gave up 8 bases and V 6 bases, and 6 bases lay outside the gene matches. CDR3 nucleotide sequence: TGTGCCAGCAGGTCCGGGACTAGCGGGAGTTATGAGCAGTTCTTC. This translates into CASRSGTSGSYEQFF.

This clone was observed many times. In nucleotides, the CDR3 is TGTGCCAGCAGCTTCCGGGACGGGGGCTACAATGAGCAGTTCTTC. Protein sequence: CASSFRDGGYNEQFF. The chain combines TRBV7-9 with TRBJ2-1, with a possible D match to TRBD2 (6 bases). Germline V gene lookup returns CDR1 SEHNR and CDR2 FQNEAQ (reference sequence). The V end was cut by 3 bases, the J end by 3 bases, with 12 bases between. The CDR3 totals 15 residues.

This chain connects TRBV24-1 to TRBJ2-2, with D perhaps matching TRBD1 or TRBD2 (6 bases each). Germline-derived CDR1 and CDR2 are KGHDR and SFDVKD. The length of the CDR3 is 15 residues. V was pared by 7 bases and J by 4 bases, with 15 bases between. The CDR3 nucleotides are TGTGCCACCAGCGAACGGGGGCTGGGCACCGGGGAGCTGTTTTTT. This gives the protein CATSERGLGTGELFF.

This clone was observed a handful of times. The chain uses TRBV5-1 and TRBJ2-7; 7 bases match TRBD2. Losses at the gene ends were 6 bases for V and 6 bases for J; bases not matched to a gene: 21. CDR1 and CDR2 (germline): SGHRS, YFSETQ. The CDR3 has 17 residues. This CDR3 is CASNANRLADPLGEQYF. The CDR3 bases are TGCGCCAGCAACGCAAATCGGCTAGCGGATCCCCTGGGCGAGCAGTACTTC.

V gene TRBV5-1 combines with J gene TRBJ2-5; maybe TRBD2 (6 bases). V shed 1 base and J shed 3 bases, with 7 bases lying between them. The CDR3 sequence is 13 residues long. From germline, CDR1 is SGHRS and CDR2 YFSETQ. The DNA for the CDR3 is TGCGCCAGCAGCTTGAGGAGGGAAGAGACCCAGTACTTC. This gives the protein CASSLRREETQYF. The full variable domain, in which reference TRBV5-1 and TRBJ2-5 provide the parts outside the CDR3, is KAGVTQTPRYLIKTRGQQVTLSCSPISGHRSVSWYQQTPGQGLQFLFEYFSETQRNKGNFPGRFSGRQFSNSRSEMNVSTLELGDSALYLCASSLRREETQYFGPGTRLLVL.

CDR3 sequence: CASSRPTSGGVSSYEQYF. In DNA form, the CDR3 reads TGTGCCAGCAGCCGCCCGACTAGCGGGGGGGTAAGCTCCTACGAGCAGTACTTC. This chain links TRBV7-8 with TRBJ2-7; 14 nucleotides match TRBD2. The CDR3 loop spans 18 amino acids. Looked up from germline, CDR1 is SGHVS and CDR2 is FQNEAQ. Trimming removed 5 bases from V and 0 bases from J; junction bases left unmatched: 9.

The chain uses TRBV6-1 and TRBJ1-1; D gene ambiguous. This CDR3 has 13 residues. Germline CDR1 MNHNS, CDR2 SASEGT. Trimming cost V 2 bases and J 2 bases, with 6 bases left between them. This CDR3 is CASSEYGNTEAFF. CDR3 in DNA: TGTGCCAGCAGTGAATACGGCAACACTGAAGCTTTCTTT.

In regard to this clone: A clone one base away is much larger, so this may be a read error. The CDR3 end shows no conserved phenylalanine or tryptophan, and so a read error is likely. No DNA is shown, since the ends of the CDR3 on it are uncertain; the CDR3 is the one TCRdb lists. V is TRBV9 and J is TRBJ1-6. The CDR3 sequence runs 8 residues, both termini included. CDR1 is SGDLS and CDR2 is YYNGEE in the germline V gene. The CDR3 reads CASIATTS.

In this sample, this clone turned up many times. The rearrangement joins TRBV9 to TRBJ1-2, with D perhaps TRBD1 (5 bases). Germline CDR1 and CDR2: SGDLS and YYNGEE. This CDR3 comprises 13 residues. V was cut by 2 bases and J by 4 bases, with 9 bases left in between. The CDR3 protein is CASSVGGAYGYTF. CDR3 sequence (DNA): TGTGCCAGCAGCGTGGGAGGGGCCTATGGCTACACCTTC.

This clone was observed at least ten times. The chain is built from TRBV18 and TRBJ1-1; D may be TRBD1 (6 bases). From germline, CDR1 is KGHSH and CDR2 LQKENI. The CDR3 totals 14 residues. Trimming took 7 bases from V and 3 from J, leaving 15 bases between them. CDR3 loop: CASLNREEDTEAFF. In DNA form, the CDR3 reads TGTGCCAGCTTAAACAGGGAAGAAGACACTGAAGCTTTCTTT.

This clone was detected many times. The chain combines TRBV24-1 with TRBJ2-7; TRBD1 matches 8 bases. Trimming at V came to 9 bases and at J to 5 bases, leaving 11 bases not matched to a gene. The CDR3 loop spans 14 amino acids. Germline CDR1 reads KGHDR; CDR2 reads SFDVKD. CDR3 bases: TGTGCCACCGGATCGACAGGGGCGAGGAACGAGCAGTACTTC. Its protein is CATGSTGARNEQYF.